What follows are 4 T cell receptor beta chains derived from one specimen sequenced in a study of T cells after yellow fever vaccination. MiXCR, applied by TCRdb to the 5' RACE reads, yields one record per CDR3 protein. The sample consists of about 510,000 distinct CDR3 sequences, 20% to 25% of them appearing once. The material was PBMCs, obtained 21 days after the first yellow fever vaccination. These receptors were obtained from a man younger than 35 who received the YFV17D yellow fever vaccine.

A few counts support this clonotype. The chain links TRBV15 to TRBJ2-2, with D perhaps TRBD1 (5 bases). The CDR3 runs to 14 residues. Trimming took 4 bases from V and 3 from J, leaving 9 bases between them. The germline gives CDR1 LNHNV, CDR2 YYDKDF (reference sequence). The CDR3 DNA reads as TGTGCCACCAGCAATGACAGTTACACCGGGGAGCTGTTTTTT. Translation: CATSNDSYTGELFF.

The V and J genes are TRBV7-2 and TRBJ2-1; 7 bases are a match to TRBD1. This CDR3 contains 16 residues. The germline CDR1 and CDR2 sequences are SGHTA and FQGNSA. Trimming took 2 bases from V and 0 from J; bases not matched to a gene: 4. DNA of the CDR3: TGTGCCAGCAGCTTACAGACAGGGAGCTCCTACAATGAGCAGTTCTTC. Its translation is CASSLQTGSSYNEQFF.

This sequence joins TRBV6-5 and TRBJ1-2, with D maybe TRBD1 (5 bases). V was clipped by 5 bases and J by 5 bases, with 12 bases between them. The CDR3 runs 13 residues. Germline CDR1 MNHEY, CDR2 SVGAGI. CDR3 DNA: TGTGCCAGCAGTCCCGGGGGGAGATATGGCTACACCTTC. It codes for CASSPGGRYGYTF.

Only a few counts were recorded for this clonotype. The genes are TRBV9 and TRBJ1-2; perhaps TRBD1 as D (5 bases). This CDR3 spans 15 amino acids. V was cut by 3 bases and J by 4 bases, with 16 bases left in between. Germline CDR1 and CDR2: SGDLS and YYNGEE. The CDR3 reads CASSEGPGLLYGYTF. DNA of the CDR3: TGTGCCAGCAGCGAGGGGCCGGGACTACTCTATGGCTACACCTTC.